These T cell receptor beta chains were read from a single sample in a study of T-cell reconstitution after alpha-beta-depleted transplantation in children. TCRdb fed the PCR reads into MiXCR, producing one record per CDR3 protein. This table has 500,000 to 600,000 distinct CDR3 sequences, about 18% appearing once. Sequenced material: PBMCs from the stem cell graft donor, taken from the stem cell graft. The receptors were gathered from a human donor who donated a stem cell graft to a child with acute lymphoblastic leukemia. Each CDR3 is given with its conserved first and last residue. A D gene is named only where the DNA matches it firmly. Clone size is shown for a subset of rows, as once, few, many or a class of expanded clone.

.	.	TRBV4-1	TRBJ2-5	TGCGCCAGCAGCCAAGAGGAGGCAGGGAGGGAGACCCAGTACTTC	CASSQEEAGRETQYF
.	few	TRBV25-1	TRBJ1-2	TGTGCCAGCAGTGAATCAGGGGCCTATGGCTACACCTTC	CASSESGAYGYTF
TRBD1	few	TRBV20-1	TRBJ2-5	TGCAGTGCTAGAGCAGGGGGCTGGGAGACCCAGTACTTC	CSARAGGWETQYF
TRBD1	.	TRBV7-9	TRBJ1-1	TGTGCCAGCAGCTTAGGGGACAGGGGCTGGAACACTGAAGCTTTCTTT	CASSLGDRGWNTEAFF
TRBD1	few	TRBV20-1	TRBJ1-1	TGCAGTGCTAGAGATCCGTCCCGGACAGGGGTCACTGAAGCTTTCTTT	CSARDPSRTGVTEAFF
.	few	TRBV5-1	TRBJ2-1	TGCGCCAGCAGCTTGCCGGACAATGAGCAGTTCTTC	CASSLPDNEQFF
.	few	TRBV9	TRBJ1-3	TGTGCCAGCAGCGGGGTTGGCCCCTCTGGAAACACCATATATTTT	CASSGVGPSGNTIYF
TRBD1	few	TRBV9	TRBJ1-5	TGTGCCAGCAGCGCCGGACAGGGCGGCAATCAGCCCCAGCATTTT	CASSAGQGGNQPQHF
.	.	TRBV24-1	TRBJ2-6	TGTGCCACCAGTGACTCGACTATCGGGAGAGCTGGGGCCAACGTCCTGACTTTC	CATSDSTIGRAGANVLTF
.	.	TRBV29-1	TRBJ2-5	TGCAGCGTTGAAGATCTCCTAACGGGAGCCGCAGAGACCCAGTACTTC	CSVEDLLTGAAETQYF
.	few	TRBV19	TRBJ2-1	TGTGCCACCTCTCGAGGGGTAACATACAATGAGCAGTTCTTC	CATSRGVTYNEQFF
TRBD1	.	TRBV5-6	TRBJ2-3	TGTGCCAGCAGAGAAATCTGGACAGGGACAGATACGCAGTATTTT	CASREIWTGTDTQYF
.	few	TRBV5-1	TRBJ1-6	TGCGCCAGCAGCCCCGGGACGACGGTATGGTCACCCCTCCACTTT	CASSPGTTVWSPLHF
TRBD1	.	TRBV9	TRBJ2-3	TGTGCCAGCAGCGTTGACAGGGCCTCAGATACGCAGTATTTT	CASSVDRASDTQYF
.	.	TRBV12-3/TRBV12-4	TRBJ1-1	TGTGCCAGCAGTTTCGGGGGAGTGGACACTGAAGCTTTCTTT	CASSFGGVDTEAFF
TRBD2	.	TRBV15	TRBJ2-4	TGTGCCACCAGCAGAGGCGGGGGGCGCGGAAACATTCAGTACTTC	CATSRGGGRGNIQYF
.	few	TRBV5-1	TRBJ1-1	TGCGCCAGCAGCCCGAGGTCAGGAGCGAACACTGAAGCTTTCTTT	CASSPRSGANTEAFF
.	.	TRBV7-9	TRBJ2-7	TGTGCCAGCAGCTTTATACATGAGCAGTACTTC	CASSFIHEQYF
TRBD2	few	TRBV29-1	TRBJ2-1	TGCAGCGTTCAGGGACTAGATGAGTCGGGTCGGTTCTTC	CSVQGLDESGRFF
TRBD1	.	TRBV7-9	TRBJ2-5	TGTGCCAGCGAGTCAACAGGGGGAAAAGAGACCCAGTACTTC	CASESTGGKETQYF
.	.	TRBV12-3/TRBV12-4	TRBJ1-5	TGTGCCAGCAGTTATCAAGCACAGCCTCAGCCCCAGCATTTT	CASSYQAQPQPQHF
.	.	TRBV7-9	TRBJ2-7	TGTGCCAGCAGCTTAGTCGAAGGGGTAGAGCAGTACTTC	CASSLVEGVEQYF
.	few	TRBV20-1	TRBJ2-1	TGCAGTGCCGCCGGCGGGACCTACAATGAGCAGTTCTTC	CSAAGGTYNEQFF
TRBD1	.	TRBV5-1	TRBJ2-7	TGCGCCAGCAAGGGACAGGGGGCGGAGGCCGAGCAGTACTTC	CASKGQGAEAEQYF
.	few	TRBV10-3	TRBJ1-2	TGTGCCATCAGTGAGTCGCAGCGGGCCAATTTCGCCTTC	CAISESQRANFAF
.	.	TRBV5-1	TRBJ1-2	TGCGCCAGCAGCTTGGTAGTAGGGAACTATGGCTACACCTTC	CASSLVVGNYGYTF
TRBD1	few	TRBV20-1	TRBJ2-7	TGCAGTGCTAGAGCTCTCCGGACAGGGAATTACGAGCAGTACTTC	CSARALRTGNYEQYF
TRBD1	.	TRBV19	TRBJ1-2	TGTGCCAGTAGTGGCAGGGGGCTCTTCTATGGCTACACCTTC	CASSGRGLFYGYTF